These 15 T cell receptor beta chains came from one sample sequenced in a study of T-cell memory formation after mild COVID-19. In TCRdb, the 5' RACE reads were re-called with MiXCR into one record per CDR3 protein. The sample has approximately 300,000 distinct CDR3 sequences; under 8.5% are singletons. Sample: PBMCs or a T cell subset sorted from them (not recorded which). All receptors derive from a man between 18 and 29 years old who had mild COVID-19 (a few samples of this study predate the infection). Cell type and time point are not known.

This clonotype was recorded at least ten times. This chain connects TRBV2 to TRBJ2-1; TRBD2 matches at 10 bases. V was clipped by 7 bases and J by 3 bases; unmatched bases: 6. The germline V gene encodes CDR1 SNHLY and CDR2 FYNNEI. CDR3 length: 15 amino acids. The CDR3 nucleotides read TGTGCCAGCACCCTTAGCGGGGGGAGCTACAATGAGCAGTTCTTC. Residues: CASTLSGGSYNEQFF.

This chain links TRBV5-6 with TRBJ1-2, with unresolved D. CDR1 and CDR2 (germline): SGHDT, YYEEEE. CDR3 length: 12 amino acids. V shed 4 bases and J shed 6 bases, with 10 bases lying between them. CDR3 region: CASSAGINGYTF. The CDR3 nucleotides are TGTGCCAGCAGCGCCGGGATCAATGGCTACACCTTC.

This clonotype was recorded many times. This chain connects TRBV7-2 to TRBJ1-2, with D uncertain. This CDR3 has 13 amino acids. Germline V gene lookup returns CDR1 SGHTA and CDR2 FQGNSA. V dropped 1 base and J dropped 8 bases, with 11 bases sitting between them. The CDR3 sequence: CASSLGQVGGYTF. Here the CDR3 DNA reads TGTGCCAGCAGCTTAGGCCAGGTCGGCGGCTACACCTTC.

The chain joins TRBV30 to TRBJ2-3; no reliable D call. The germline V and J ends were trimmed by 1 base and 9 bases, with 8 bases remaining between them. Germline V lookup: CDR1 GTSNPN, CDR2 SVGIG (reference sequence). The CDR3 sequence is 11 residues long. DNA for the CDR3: TGTGCCTGGAGTGGTAGGTTGACGCAGTATTTT. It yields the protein CAWSGRLTQYF.

CDR3 in DNA: TGCAGTGCTGTGGGCCTTACGGGGGGGAGCCCAGATACGCAGTATTTT. It encodes CSAVGLTGGSPDTQYF. This chain connects TRBV20-1 to TRBJ2-3, with 8 positions matching TRBD2. This CDR3 is 16 amino acids long. Unmatched junction bases numbered 14, after V lost 5 bases and J lost 4 bases. The germline V gene has CDR1 DFQATT and CDR2 SNEGSKA (reference sequence).

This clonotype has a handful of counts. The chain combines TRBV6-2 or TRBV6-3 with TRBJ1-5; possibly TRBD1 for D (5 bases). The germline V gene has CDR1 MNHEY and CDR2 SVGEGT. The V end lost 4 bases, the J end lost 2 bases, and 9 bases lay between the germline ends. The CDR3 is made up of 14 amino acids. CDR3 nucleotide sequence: TGTGCCAGCAGTTCAGGCAGGGGCAATCAGCCCCAGCATTTT. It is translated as CASSSGRGNQPQHF.

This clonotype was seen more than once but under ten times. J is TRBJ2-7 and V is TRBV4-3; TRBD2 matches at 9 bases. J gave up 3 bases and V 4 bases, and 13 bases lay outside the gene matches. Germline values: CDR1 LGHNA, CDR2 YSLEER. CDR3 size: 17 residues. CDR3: CASSLQAQRGDLYEQYF. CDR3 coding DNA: TGCGCCAGCAGCCTTCAAGCCCAGCGGGGGGACCTCTACGAGCAGTACTTC.

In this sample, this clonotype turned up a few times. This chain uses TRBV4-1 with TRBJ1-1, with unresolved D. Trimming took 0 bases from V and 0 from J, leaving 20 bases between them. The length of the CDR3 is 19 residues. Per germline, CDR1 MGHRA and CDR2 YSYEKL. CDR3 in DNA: TGCGCCAGCAGCCAAGAAACACCCGGGCTTCGGGCCGTGAACACTGAAGCTTTCTTT. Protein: CASSQETPGLRAVNTEAFF.

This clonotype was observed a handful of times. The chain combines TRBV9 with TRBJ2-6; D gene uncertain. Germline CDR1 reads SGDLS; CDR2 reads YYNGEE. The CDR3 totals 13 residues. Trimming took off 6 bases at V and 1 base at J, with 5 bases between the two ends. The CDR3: CASTNSGANVLTF. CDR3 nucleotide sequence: TGTGCCAGCACGAATTCTGGGGCCAACGTCCTGACTTTC.

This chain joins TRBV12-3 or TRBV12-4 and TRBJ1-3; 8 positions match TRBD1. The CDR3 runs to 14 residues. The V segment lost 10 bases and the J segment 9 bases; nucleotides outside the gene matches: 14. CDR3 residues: CATKSGGNGVTIYF. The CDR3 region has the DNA TGTGCCACTAAGTCAGGGGGCAACGGGGTCACCATATATTTT.

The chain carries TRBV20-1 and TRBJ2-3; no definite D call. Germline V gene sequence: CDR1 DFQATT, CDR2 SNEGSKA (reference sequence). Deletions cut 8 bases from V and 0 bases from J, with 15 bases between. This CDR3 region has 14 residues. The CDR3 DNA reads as TGCAGTACGAACCAGATCCCAAGCACAGATACGCAGTATTTT. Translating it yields CSTNQIPSTDTQYF.

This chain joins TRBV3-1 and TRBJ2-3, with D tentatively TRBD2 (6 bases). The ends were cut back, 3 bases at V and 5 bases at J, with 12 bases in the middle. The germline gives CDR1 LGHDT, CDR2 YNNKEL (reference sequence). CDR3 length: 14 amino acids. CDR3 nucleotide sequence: TGTGCCAGCAGCCATTCTGCTAGCGAAGATACGCAGTATTTT. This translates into CASSHSASEDTQYF.

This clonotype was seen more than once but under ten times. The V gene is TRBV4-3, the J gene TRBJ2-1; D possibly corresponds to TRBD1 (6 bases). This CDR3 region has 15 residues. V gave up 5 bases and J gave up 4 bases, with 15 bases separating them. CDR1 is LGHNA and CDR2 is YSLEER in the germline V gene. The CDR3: CASSSLGQGYNEQFF. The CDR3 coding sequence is TGCGCCAGCAGCTCCCTCGGGCAGGGGTACAATGAGCAGTTCTTC.

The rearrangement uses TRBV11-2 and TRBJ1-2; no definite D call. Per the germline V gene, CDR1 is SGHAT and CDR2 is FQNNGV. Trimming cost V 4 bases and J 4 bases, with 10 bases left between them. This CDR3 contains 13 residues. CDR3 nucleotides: TGTGCCAGCAGCTCGGACGGTTTCTATGGCTACACCTTC. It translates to CASSSDGFYGYTF.

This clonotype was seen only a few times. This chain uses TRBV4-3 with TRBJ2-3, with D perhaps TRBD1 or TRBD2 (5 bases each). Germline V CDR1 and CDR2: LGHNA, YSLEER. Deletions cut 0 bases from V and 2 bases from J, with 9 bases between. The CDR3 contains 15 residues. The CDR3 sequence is CASSQDGTDTDTQYF. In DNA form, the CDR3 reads TGCGCCAGCAGCCAAGACGGGACGGACACAGATACGCAGTATTTT.